Each of the 26 T cell receptor beta chains below was sequenced from the same sample in a study of blood T cell repertoires in COVID-19. TCRdb's table, derived via immunoSEQ multiplex PCR, lists solely in-frame clones and lacks some. The sample holds tens of thousands of clones, about 91% seen once. Sequencing was performed on peripheral blood. The receptor source for this set is a man aged 40-55 years with COVID-19, enrolled during active disease.

CDR3 region: CASSLSPGQNYEQYF. CDR3 sequence (DNA): TGTGCCAGTAGTCTTAGCCCAGGACAGAACTACGAGCAGTACTTC. The J gene is TRBJ2-7, the V gene TRBV19; D may be TRBD1 (6 bases). Germline loops: CDR1 LNHDA, CDR2 SQIVND (reference sequence). V was cut by 5 bases and J by 3 bases, with 17 bases left in between. This CDR3 region has 15 residues.

The rearrangement links TRBV5-1 to TRBJ2-1; 8 nucleotides match TRBD2. From germline, CDR1 is SGHRS and CDR2 YFSETQ. The CDR3 runs 14 residues. V lost 0 bases and J lost 7; bases outside the gene matches: 3. CDR3 sequence reads: CASSLERGNNEQFF. CDR3 nucleotide sequence: TGCGCCAGCAGCTTGGAGCGGGGGAATAATGAGCAGTTCTTC.

The chain joins TRBV2 to TRBJ2-7; TRBD1 agrees at 9 bases. The CDR3 contains 13 residues. Germline CDR1 reads SNHLY; CDR2 reads FYNNEI. The junction had 5 bases not matched to a gene; V was cut back by 8 bases and J by 3 bases. This CDR3 reads CASAGQGGYEQYF. CDR3 sequence (DNA): TGTGCCAGCGCGGGACAGGGTGGCTACGAGCAGTACTTC.

This chain uses TRBV29-1 with TRBJ2-1, with D possibly being TRBD1 (7 bases). The V gene lost 2 bases and the J gene lost 6 bases, with 11 bases spanning the gap. The length of the CDR3 is 13 residues. The V gene's germline CDR1 is SQVTM and CDR2 ANQGSEA. The CDR3 reads CSVEQGGGNEQFF. CDR3 bases: TGCAGCGTTGAACAGGGGGGCGGCAATGAGCAGTTCTTC.

The V gene is TRBV5-1, the J gene TRBJ2-3; 7 bases are a match to TRBD2. Per germline, CDR1 SGHRS and CDR2 YFSETQ. Losses at the gene ends were 8 bases for V and 3 bases for J; bases not matched to a gene: 12. This CDR3 is built from 15 residues. CDR3 DNA: TGCGCCAGTAAACAGGCGGGGGTGGAAACAGATACGCAGTATTTT. This gives the protein CASKQAGVETDTQYF. Complete variable domain (other parts from reference TRBV5-1 and TRBJ2-3): KAGVTQTPRYLIKTRGQQVTLSCSPISGHRSVSWYQQTPGQGLQFLFEYFSETQRNKGNFPGRFSGRQFSNSRSEMNVSTLELGDSALYLCASKQAGVETDTQYFGPGTRLTVL.

The chain links TRBV15 to TRBJ1-4, with D hard to call. There are 15 residues in the CDR3. The germline V gene has CDR1 LNHNV and CDR2 YYDKDF (reference sequence). The ends were cut back, 6 bases at V and 0 bases at J, with 11 bases in the middle. The chain's CDR3 is CATRGFGATNEKLFF. CDR3 DNA sequence: TGTGCCACCAGAGGGTTCGGGGCAACTAATGAAAAACTGTTTTTT.

This rearrangement joins TRBV7-2 to TRBJ1-2; D is undetermined. Germline loops: CDR1 SGHTA, CDR2 FQGNSA. Deletions cut 1 base from V and 8 bases from J, with 14 bases between. The CDR3 is made up of 14 amino acids. The CDR3 coding sequence is TGTGCCAGCAGCTTAGGGGCCACCTATGACGGCTACACCTTC. This codes for CASSLGATYDGYTF.

The chain uses TRBV5-1 and TRBJ2-5, with 11 bases identical to TRBD2. The junction had 6 bases not matched to a gene; V was cut back by 3 bases and J by 2 bases. From germline, CDR1 is SGHRS and CDR2 YFSETQ. This CDR3 region has 16 residues. Written as DNA, the CDR3 is TGCGCCAGCAGCTCCGGAACTAGCGGGGGACAAGAGACCCAGTACTTC. Protein: CASSSGTSGGQETQYF.

V gene TRBV19 combines with J gene TRBJ2-7; possibly TRBD2 for D (6 bases). With 3 bases removed from V and 7 bases from J, the gap between germline ends came to 10 bases. This CDR3 has 12 amino acids. CDR1 LNHDA and CDR2 SQIVND come from the germline V gene (reference sequence). The DNA of the CDR3 is TGTGCCAGTAGTATGCGGGGAAGGGAGCAGTACTTC. Translated, it gives CASSMRGREQYF.

CDR3 amino acids: CASSFTSATEAFF. CDR3 nucleotides: TGCGCCAGCAGCTTCACTAGTGCCACTGAAGCTTTCTTT. The chain joins TRBV5-1 to TRBJ1-1; D unclear. CDR1 SGHRS and CDR2 YFSETQ come from the germline V gene. Trimming pared 2 bases from V and 4 bases from J, leaving 9 bases between. The CDR3 contains 13 residues.

The rearrangement uses TRBV11-3 and TRBJ2-1; TRBD2 is a possible D gene (7 bases). Germline assignment: CDR1 SGHNT and CDR2 YENEEA. V lost 5 bases to trimming and J lost 7 bases, with 15 bases between them. CDR3 size: 14 residues. In DNA form, the CDR3 reads TGTGCCAGCAGCCAGGGGTGGGAGGGGAATGAGCAGTTCTTC. This encodes CASSQGWEGNEQFF.

The CDR3 DNA is TGTGCCAGTGCGACAGACCCTTATAATTCACCCCTCCACTTT. Amino acid sequence: CASATDPYNSPLHF. V is TRBV19 and J is TRBJ1-6, with TRBD1 as a possible D gene (5 bases). Germline assignment: CDR1 LNHDA and CDR2 SQIVND (reference sequence). The V end lost 8 bases, the J end lost 4 bases, and 12 bases lay between the germline ends. The CDR3 covers 14 residues.

The chain combines TRBV3-1 (or the pseudogene TRBV3-2) with TRBJ1-2; 10 bases fit TRBD1. The germline gives CDR1 LGHDT, CDR2 YNNKEL (reference sequence). This CDR3 has 16 amino acids. V lost 0 bases and J lost 3; bases outside the gene matches: 4. CDR3 nucleotide sequence: TGTGCCAGCAGCCAAGAATGGACAGGGGGGCACTATGGCTACACCTTC. Encoded protein: CASSQEWTGGHYGYTF.

This sequence joins TRBV30 and TRBJ1-2, with a possible D match to TRBD1 (5 bases). The germline gives CDR1 GTSNPN, CDR2 SVGIG (reference sequence). V lost 3 bases to trimming and J lost 3 bases, with 8 bases between them. The CDR3 runs 12 residues. CDR3 protein: CAWSPGYYGYTF. The CDR3 region has the DNA TGTGCCTGGAGCCCAGGGTACTATGGCTACACCTTC.

This clone showed up just once. The chain recombines TRBV5-1 with TRBJ2-3; tentative D call: TRBD1 (5 bases). The V end lost 4 bases, the J end lost 0 bases, and 18 bases lay between the germline ends. From germline, CDR1 is SGHRS and CDR2 YFSETQ. The CDR3 has 17 amino acids. CDR3 DNA sequence: TGCGCCAGCAGCGAGGACATCAGGGATCTGAGCACAGATACGCAGTATTTT. This translates into CASSEDIRDLSTDTQYF.

The J gene is TRBJ2-7, the V gene TRBV4-2, with D tentatively TRBD2 (5 bases). The germline CDR1 and CDR2 sequences are LGHNA and YNFKEQ. The CDR3 extends over 16 amino acids. V lost 0 bases and J lost 3, with 15 bases in between. In DNA, the CDR3 is TGTGCCAGCAGCCAAGATCCGGCGCTAGCCATCTACGAGCAGTACTTC. This gives the protein CASSQDPALAIYEQYF.

The rearrangement joins TRBV28 to TRBJ1-1; D might be TRBD1 (5 bases). V dropped 6 bases and J dropped 6 bases, with 17 bases sitting between them. The germline gives CDR1 MDHEN, CDR2 SYDVKM. This CDR3 region has 14 residues. The CDR3 DNA reads as TGTGCCAGCAGCGTCGGACGTTTGGGGCCTGAAGCTTTCTTT. Amino acid sequence: CASSVGRLGPEAFF.

J is TRBJ2-7 and V is TRBV2; possibly TRBD1 for D (5 bases). The CDR3 is 12 residues long. The V gene lost 4 bases and the J gene lost 3 bases, with 7 bases spanning the gap. Looked up from germline, CDR1 is SNHLY and CDR2 is FYNNEI. CDR3 region: CASSGQNYEQYF. The DNA for the CDR3 is TGTGCCAGCAGTGGACAGAACTACGAGCAGTACTTC. The full variable domain, its missing parts supplied by reference TRBV2 and TRBJ2-7, is EPEVTQTPSHQVTQMGQEVILRCVPISNHLYFYWYRQILGQKVEFLVSFYNNEISEKSEIFDDQFSVERPDGSNFTLKIRSTKLEDSAMYFCASSGQNYEQYFGPGTRLTVT.

The J gene is TRBJ1-6, the V gene TRBV27; D unclear. Looked up from germline, CDR1 is MNHEY and CDR2 is SMNVEV (reference sequence). Trimming shortened V by 5 bases and J by 3 bases, and 11 bases separated the two germline ends. CDR3 length: 15 residues. The CDR3 region is CASSGGLFYNSPLHF. As DNA, the CDR3 is TGTGCCAGCAGTGGCGGACTGTTCTATAATTCACCCCTCCACTTT.

The chain combines TRBV20-1 with TRBJ2-7; TRBD1 is a possible D gene (5 bases). Germline CDR1 and CDR2: DFQATT and SNEGSKA (reference sequence). Trimming stripped 5 bases from V and 7 bases from J, with 12 bases between. This CDR3 has 11 residues. CDR3 sequence reads: CSAQGAREQYF. CDR3 nucleotide sequence: TGCAGTGCTCAAGGGGCGAGGGAGCAGTACTTC.

This clone has more than one count but fewer than ten. This chain uses TRBV2 with TRBJ1-3, with D tentatively TRBD1 (5 bases). Trimming shortened V by 8 bases and J by 4 bases, and 12 bases separated the two germline ends. This CDR3 contains 13 residues. The germline CDR1 and CDR2 sequences are SNHLY and FYNNEI. CDR3 nucleotides: TGTGCCAGCCAGGGAGGGCACGGAAACACCATATATTTT. Its translation: CASQGGHGNTIYF.

The genes are TRBV6-1 and TRBJ1-2; D not resolved. The CDR3 runs 13 residues. The V gene's germline CDR1 is MNHNS and CDR2 SASEGT. Trimming stripped 3 bases from V and 0 bases from J, with 5 bases between. DNA for the CDR3: TGTGCCAGCAGTGACACAGCTAACTATGGCTACACCTTC. Translation: CASSDTANYGYTF.

A single count supports this clone. The CDR3 bases are TGCAGCGTTTACAGGGTTTCTAGCACAGATACGCAGTATTTT. Encoded protein: CSVYRVSSTDTQYF. J is TRBJ2-3 and V is TRBV29-1, with D possibly TRBD1 on 6 matching bases. Germline CDR1 is SQVTM and CDR2 is ANQGSEA. Trimming removed 5 bases from V and 0 bases from J, with 12 bases in between. The CDR3 sequence is 14 residues long.

J is TRBJ2-1 and V is TRBV11-2; TRBD2 matches 9 bases. The CDR3 consists of 15 residues. Germline V CDR1 and CDR2: SGHAT, FQNNGV. Trimming cost V 7 bases and J 8 bases; bases outside gene matches: 12. CDR3 DNA sequence: TGTGCCAGCACCCCACTGGCGGGGGGGCCGGATGAGCAGTTCTTC. It is translated as CASTPLAGGPDEQFF.

This clone was detected only a few times. This chain joins TRBV5-4 and TRBJ2-2; D not resolved. CDR3 length: 15 residues. Germline CDR1 is SGHNT and CDR2 is YYREEE (reference sequence). Between the trimmed V and J ends, which lost 4 bases and 0 bases, there was a span of 10 bases. The CDR3 region is CASSADPTNTGELFF. The DNA of the CDR3 is TGTGCCAGCAGCGCGGATCCGACGAACACCGGGGAGCTGTTTTTT.

This chain joins TRBV7-9 and TRBJ1-2; D remains ambiguous. Germline V gene data show CDR1 as SEHNR and CDR2 as FQNEAQ (reference sequence). The CDR3 covers 12 residues. Trimming removed 3 bases at V and 2 bases at J, with 4 bases between. The DNA of the CDR3 is TGTGCCAGCAGCTTCGTCAACTATGGCTACACCTTC. Protein: CASSFVNYGYTF.